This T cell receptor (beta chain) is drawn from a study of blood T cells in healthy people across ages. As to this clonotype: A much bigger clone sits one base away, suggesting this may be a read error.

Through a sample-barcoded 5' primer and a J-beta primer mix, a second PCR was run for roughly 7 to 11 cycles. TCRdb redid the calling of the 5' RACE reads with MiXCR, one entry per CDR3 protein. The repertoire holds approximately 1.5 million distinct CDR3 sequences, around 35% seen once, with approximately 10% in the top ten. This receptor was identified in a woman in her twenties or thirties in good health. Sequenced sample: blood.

In nucleotides, the CDR3 is TGCGCCAGCAACTGGGACAGGGGGGCCTACGAGCAGTACTTC. Its protein product is CASNWDRGAYEQYF. The V gene is TRBV5-1, the J gene TRBJ2-7; 11 bases align to TRBD1. V dropped 6 bases and J dropped 2; count of bases not matched to a gene: 4. Germline CDR1 and CDR2: SGHRS and YFSETQ. This CDR3 is built from 14 residues.